These 20 T cell receptor beta chains were all obtained from the same sample, sequenced in a study of post-analysis software for immune sequencing data. Whole-study findings and limits: Four to six TRBV segments appeared more often in patients than in controls, and TRBV5-6, TRBV5-1 and TRBV20-1 were among these.

Prepared libraries of TCR beta cDNA carried unique molecular identifiers. Each CDR3 protein is one row after TCRdb ran MiXCR on the PCR reads. Here the sample spans 750,000 to 900,000 distinct CDR3 sequences, about 43% being singletons. The antigens of these receptors remain unknown. What was sequenced was blood. The receptors were gathered from a girl aged 5 to 17 with multiple sclerosis.

This chain connects TRBV15 to TRBJ2-7, with 7 nucleotides matching TRBD2. Germline CDR1 reads LNHNV; CDR2 reads YYDKDF (reference sequence). Trimming took 7 bases from V and 0 from J; bases not matched to a gene: 9. This CDR3 is 15 amino acids long. CDR3 in amino acids: CATTPSGTNSYEQYF. DNA of the CDR3: TGTGCCACCACCCCGTCCGGGACTAACTCCTACGAGCAGTACTTC.

This clonotype was counted between two and nine times. The V and J genes are TRBV12-3 or TRBV12-4 and TRBJ1-5; D might be TRBD1 (6 bases). This CDR3 contains 14 residues. Trimming cost V 3 bases and J 2 bases, with 8 bases left between them. CDR3 nucleotide sequence: TGTGCCAGCAGTTTTTCAGGGGGCAATCAGCCCCAGCATTTT. It is translated as CASSFSGGNQPQHF.

This clonotype has just a few counts. The gene calls are TRBV5-1 and TRBJ2-1; 9 bases match TRBD2. The CDR3 extends over 17 amino acids. From germline, CDR1 is SGHRS and CDR2 YFSETQ. Losses at the gene ends were 0 bases for V and 3 bases for J; bases not matched to a gene: 7. The chain's CDR3 is CASSLASGTSIYNEQFF. The CDR3 DNA reads as TGCGCCAGCAGCTTGGCCTCCGGGACTAGCATCTACAATGAGCAGTTCTTC.

This clonotype was seen a few times. The chain has TRBV24-1 and TRBJ2-4; TRBD1 matches 7 bases. Per germline, CDR1 KGHDR and CDR2 SFDVKD. V lost 6 bases to trimming and J lost 9 bases; unmatched junction nucleotides: 10. CDR3 length equals 14 residues. CDR3: CATSRTGTDGIQYF. The CDR3, as DNA: TGTGCCACCAGTAGGACCGGGACAGACGGCATTCAGTACTTC.

V usage is TRBV6-4 and J usage is TRBJ2-1, with 12 bases fitting TRBD2. J was trimmed by 8 bases and V by 2 bases; bases with no gene match: 7. CDR1 is MRHNA and CDR2 is SNTAGT in the germline V gene. The CDR3 totals 16 residues. Here the CDR3 DNA reads TGTGCCAGCAGTGACGAGGGGACTAGCGGGTCCCATGAGCAGTTCTTC. Protein: CASSDEGTSGSHEQFF.

V usage is TRBV28 and J usage is TRBJ1-2; D not certain. There are 14 residues in the CDR3. Between the trimmed V and J ends, which lost 7 bases and 1 base, there was a span of 13 bases. Germline V gives CDR1 MDHEN, CDR2 SYDVKM. CDR3: CASKQPEFNYGYTF. In DNA form, the CDR3 reads TGTGCCAGCAAACAGCCTGAATTTAACTATGGCTACACCTTC.

The chain links TRBV5-1 to TRBJ1-2, with 7 bases fitting TRBD1. The germline V gene encodes CDR1 SGHRS and CDR2 YFSETQ. CDR3 length: 14 amino acids. J gave up 3 bases and V 0 bases, and 2 bases lay outside the gene matches. The CDR3 coding sequence is TGCGCCAGCAGCTTGGGCGACAGGGACTATGGCTACACCTTC. Amino acids: CASSLGDRDYGYTF. Supplemented by reference TRBV5-1 and TRBJ1-2, the full variable domain reads KAGVTQTPRYLIKTRGQQVTLSCSPISGHRSVSWYQQTPGQGLQFLFEYFSETQRNKGNFPGRFSGRQFSNSRSEMNVSTLELGDSALYLCASSLGDRDYGYTFGSGTRLTVV.

This clonotype was seen only a few times. This chain joins TRBV28 and TRBJ2-7; 9 bases fit TRBD2. The CDR3 contains 14 residues. The V gene's germline CDR1 is MDHEN and CDR2 SYDVKM. The junction had 7 bases not matched to a gene; V was cut back by 6 bases and J by 4 bases. CDR3 bases: TGTGCCAGCAGGGTAAGCGGGAGGCTTTACGAGCAGTACTTC. Residues: CASRVSGRLYEQYF.

This clonotype has just a few counts. This chain connects TRBV7-2 to TRBJ1-2; no firm D call. Germline V lookup: CDR1 SGHTA, CDR2 FQGNSA. The CDR3 is 15 amino acids. Trimming pared 5 bases from V and 0 bases from J, leaving 13 bases between. CDR3 loop: CASSPFLGTNYGYTF. The CDR3 DNA follows: TGTGCCAGCAGCCCCTTTTTGGGAACTAACTATGGCTACACCTTC.

This CDR3 reads CSAVWTSGLRLDTQYF. The CDR3 DNA sequence: TGCAGTGCCGTCTGGACTAGCGGGCTTAGGTTGGATACGCAGTATTTT. J is TRBJ2-3 and V is TRBV20-1; 11 bases line up with TRBD2. V lost 6 bases, J lost 6 bases, and 14 bases stayed unmatched. The CDR3 contains 16 residues. Per the germline V gene, CDR1 is DFQATT and CDR2 is SNEGSKA (reference sequence).

This clonotype was counted a few times. The J gene is TRBJ2-4, the V gene TRBV10-3, with 9 positions matching TRBD1. This CDR3 contains 14 residues. After removal of 2 bases from V and 13 bases from J, the junction contained 9 bases not matched to a gene. The V gene's germline CDR1 is ENHRY and CDR2 SYGVKD. CDR3 nucleotide sequence: TGTGCCATCAGTGAGGGGGACAGGGTGCATGAGCAGTACTTC. It specifies CAISEGDRVHEQYF.

CDR3 bases: TGCGCCAGCAGCCCCTCACGGTCTCGAACGCAGGAGACCCAGTACTTC. It specifies CASSPSRSRTQETQYF. This chain uses TRBV5-1 with TRBJ2-5; D is undetermined. The CDR3 extends over 16 amino acids. The V and J ends lost 4 bases and 5 bases respectively, with 21 bases between them. Germline values: CDR1 SGHRS, CDR2 YFSETQ.

The genes are TRBV12-3 or TRBV12-4 and TRBJ2-7; D tentatively fits TRBD1 or TRBD2 (7 bases each). The J call may be wrong; the DNA end is better matched by TRBJ2-5. The CDR3 spans 17 residues. As DNA, the CDR3 is TGTGCCAGCACCAACGAGGGGGGAGGGGACAGCTGGGAGACCCAGTACTTC. It encodes CASTNEGGGDSWETQYF.

The gene calls are TRBV20-1 and TRBJ2-5, with D maybe TRBD1 (5 bases). The CDR3 sequence is 13 residues long. Germline V gene data show CDR1 as DFQATT and CDR2 as SNEGSKA (reference sequence). Trimming shortened V by 7 bases and J by 5 bases, and 17 bases separated the two germline ends. In DNA form, the CDR3 reads TGCAGTGTGCAGGGATCCCAAGCGGAGACCCAGTACTTC. It codes for CSVQGSQAETQYF.

This clonotype was counted only a few times. This chain joins TRBV20-1 and TRBJ1-2; D is uncertain. V lost 0 bases to trimming and J lost 4 bases, with 15 bases between them. The V gene's germline CDR1 is DFQATT and CDR2 SNEGSKA (reference sequence). CDR3 length: 15 amino acids. CDR3 residues: CSARDAAKGSYGYTF. CDR3 nucleotide sequence: TGCAGTGCTAGAGACGCCGCTAAGGGCAGCTATGGCTACACCTTC.

The CDR3 DNA follows: TGTGCCAGCAGTATAAGCGGGAGTAAGTACAATGAGCAGTTCTTC. As protein: CASSISGSKYNEQFF. V usage is TRBV12-3 or TRBV12-4 and J usage is TRBJ2-1; the match to TRBD2 covers 8 bases. The CDR3 length is 15 residues. Trimming took 5 bases from V and 4 from J; bases not matched to a gene: 7.

This clonotype was observed a handful of times. The V and J genes are TRBV5-8 and TRBJ2-7; D gene ambiguous. Germline V gene data show CDR1 as SGHTS and CDR2 as YDEGEE. The V gene lost 0 bases and the J gene lost 4 bases, with 17 bases spanning the gap. The CDR3 loop spans 16 amino acids. DNA of the CDR3: TGTGCCAGCAGCTTGGCGTGGCCGGGCAGAGAATACGAGCAGTACTTC. Translation gives CASSLAWPGREYEQYF.

This chain connects TRBV2 to TRBJ2-3; 9 nucleotides align to TRBD1. CDR3 length equals 16 residues. The germline gives CDR1 SNHLY, CDR2 FYNNEI. Trimming cost V 6 bases and J 0 bases; bases outside gene matches: 7. CDR3 loop: CASSIDRGGSTDTQYF. DNA of the CDR3: TGTGCCAGCAGCATCGACAGGGGGGGAAGCACAGATACGCAGTATTTT.

About this clonotype itself: At one of its ends the junction is not consistent with the germline gene, which may arise from a read error. V gene TRBV13 combines with J gene TRBJ2-7; D unresolved. The DNA end favors TRBJ2-5, so the J call may be wrong. The CDR3 runs 14 residues. Looked up from germline, CDR1 is PRHDT and CDR2 is FYEKMQ (reference sequence). The CDR3 DNA follows: TGTGCCGGCAGCTTAGACCGGTTCGGGGAGACCCAGTACTTC. Translating gives CAGSLDRFGETQYF.

This rearrangement joins TRBV5-5 to TRBJ1-1, with D possibly TRBD1 on 5 matching bases. Germline V gene lookup returns CDR1 SGHKS and CDR2 YYEKEE (reference sequence). Trimming left V 2 bases short and J 5 bases short, with 10 bases between. The CDR3 covers 13 residues. This CDR3 is CASSLLWGTEAFF. Written as DNA, the CDR3 is TGTGCCAGCAGCTTACTATGGGGGACTGAAGCTTTCTTT.